This T cell receptor (beta chain) was identified during a study of blood T cell repertoires in COVID-19. As for the study in general: From the United States, Italy and Spain came samples of acute and convalescent COVID-19. Sources were T cells, B-cell-depleted T cells, or PBMCs; the material itself was cDNA or gDNA.

Original handling: Researchers report that nucleated cell counts were estimated from reference gene primer amplification. The protocol was immunoSEQ multiplex PCR, while the TCRdb copy is restricted to in-frame clones and leaves out a portion. The V and J calls and the clone size are those of that table, but D and trimming were determined from the DNA. Of over 80,000 clones listed, over 80% are singletons. CDR3 length equals 15 residues. The V segment lost 3 bases and the J segment 4 bases; nucleotides outside the gene matches: 7. Per germline, CDR1 SGHTS and CDR2 YDEGEE. The sequencing input was peripheral blood. The sequence was obtained from a human donor with active COVID-19. The donor label of this sample is uncertain. The chain combines TRBV5-8 with TRBJ2-1, with 7 bases aligning to TRBD1. The CDR3 loop reads CASSSGTASYNEQFF. The CDR3 DNA sequence: TGTGCCAGCAGCTCCGGGACAGCCTCATACAATGAGCAGTTCTTC.